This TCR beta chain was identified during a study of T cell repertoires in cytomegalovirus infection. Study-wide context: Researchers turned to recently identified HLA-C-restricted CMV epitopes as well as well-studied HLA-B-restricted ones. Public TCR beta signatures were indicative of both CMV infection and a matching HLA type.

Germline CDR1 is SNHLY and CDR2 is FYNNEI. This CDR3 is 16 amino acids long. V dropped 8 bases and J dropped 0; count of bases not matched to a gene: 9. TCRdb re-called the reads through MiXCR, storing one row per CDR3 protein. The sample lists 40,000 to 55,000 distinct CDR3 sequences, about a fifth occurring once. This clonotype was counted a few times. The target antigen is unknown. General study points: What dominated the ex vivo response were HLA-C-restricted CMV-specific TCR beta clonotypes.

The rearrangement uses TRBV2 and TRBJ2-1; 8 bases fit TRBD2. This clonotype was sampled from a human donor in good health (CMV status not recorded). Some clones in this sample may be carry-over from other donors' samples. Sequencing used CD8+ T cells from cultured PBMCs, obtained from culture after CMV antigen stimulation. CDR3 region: CASGRSGTSSYNEQFF. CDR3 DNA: TGTGCCAGCGGACGATCCGGGACTAGCTCCTACAATGAGCAGTTCTTC.